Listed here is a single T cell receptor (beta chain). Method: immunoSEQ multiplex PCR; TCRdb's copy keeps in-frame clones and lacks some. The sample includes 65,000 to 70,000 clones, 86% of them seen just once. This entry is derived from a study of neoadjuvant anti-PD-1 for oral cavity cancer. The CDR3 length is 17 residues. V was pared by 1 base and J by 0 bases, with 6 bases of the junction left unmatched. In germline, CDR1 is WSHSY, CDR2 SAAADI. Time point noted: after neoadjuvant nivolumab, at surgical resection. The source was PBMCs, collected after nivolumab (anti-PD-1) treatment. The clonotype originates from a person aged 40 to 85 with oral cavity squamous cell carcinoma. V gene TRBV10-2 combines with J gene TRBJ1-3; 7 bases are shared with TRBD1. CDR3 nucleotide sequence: TGCGCCAGCAGTGAGTTTGGGGACAGCCTCTCTGGAAACACCATATATTTT. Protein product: CASSEFGDSLSGNTIYF.